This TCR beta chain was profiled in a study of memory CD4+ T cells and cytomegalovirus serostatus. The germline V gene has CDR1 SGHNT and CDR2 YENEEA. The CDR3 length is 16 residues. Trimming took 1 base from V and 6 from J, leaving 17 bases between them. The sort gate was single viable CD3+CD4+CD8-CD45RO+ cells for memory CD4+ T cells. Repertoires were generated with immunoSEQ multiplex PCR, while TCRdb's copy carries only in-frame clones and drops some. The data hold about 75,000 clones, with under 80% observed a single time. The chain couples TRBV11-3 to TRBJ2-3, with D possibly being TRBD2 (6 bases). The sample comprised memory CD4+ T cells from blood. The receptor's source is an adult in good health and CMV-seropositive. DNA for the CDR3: TGTGCCAGCAGCTTAGGGTCTAGAGGGACTCATGATACGCAGTATTTT. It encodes CASSLGSRGTHDTQYF. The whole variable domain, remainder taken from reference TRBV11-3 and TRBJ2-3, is EAGVVQSPRYKIIEKKQPVAFWCNPISGHNTLYWYLQNLGQGPELLIRYENEEAVDDSQLPKDRFSAERLKGVDSTLKIQPAELGDSAVYLCASSLGSRGTHDTQYFGPGTRLTVL.